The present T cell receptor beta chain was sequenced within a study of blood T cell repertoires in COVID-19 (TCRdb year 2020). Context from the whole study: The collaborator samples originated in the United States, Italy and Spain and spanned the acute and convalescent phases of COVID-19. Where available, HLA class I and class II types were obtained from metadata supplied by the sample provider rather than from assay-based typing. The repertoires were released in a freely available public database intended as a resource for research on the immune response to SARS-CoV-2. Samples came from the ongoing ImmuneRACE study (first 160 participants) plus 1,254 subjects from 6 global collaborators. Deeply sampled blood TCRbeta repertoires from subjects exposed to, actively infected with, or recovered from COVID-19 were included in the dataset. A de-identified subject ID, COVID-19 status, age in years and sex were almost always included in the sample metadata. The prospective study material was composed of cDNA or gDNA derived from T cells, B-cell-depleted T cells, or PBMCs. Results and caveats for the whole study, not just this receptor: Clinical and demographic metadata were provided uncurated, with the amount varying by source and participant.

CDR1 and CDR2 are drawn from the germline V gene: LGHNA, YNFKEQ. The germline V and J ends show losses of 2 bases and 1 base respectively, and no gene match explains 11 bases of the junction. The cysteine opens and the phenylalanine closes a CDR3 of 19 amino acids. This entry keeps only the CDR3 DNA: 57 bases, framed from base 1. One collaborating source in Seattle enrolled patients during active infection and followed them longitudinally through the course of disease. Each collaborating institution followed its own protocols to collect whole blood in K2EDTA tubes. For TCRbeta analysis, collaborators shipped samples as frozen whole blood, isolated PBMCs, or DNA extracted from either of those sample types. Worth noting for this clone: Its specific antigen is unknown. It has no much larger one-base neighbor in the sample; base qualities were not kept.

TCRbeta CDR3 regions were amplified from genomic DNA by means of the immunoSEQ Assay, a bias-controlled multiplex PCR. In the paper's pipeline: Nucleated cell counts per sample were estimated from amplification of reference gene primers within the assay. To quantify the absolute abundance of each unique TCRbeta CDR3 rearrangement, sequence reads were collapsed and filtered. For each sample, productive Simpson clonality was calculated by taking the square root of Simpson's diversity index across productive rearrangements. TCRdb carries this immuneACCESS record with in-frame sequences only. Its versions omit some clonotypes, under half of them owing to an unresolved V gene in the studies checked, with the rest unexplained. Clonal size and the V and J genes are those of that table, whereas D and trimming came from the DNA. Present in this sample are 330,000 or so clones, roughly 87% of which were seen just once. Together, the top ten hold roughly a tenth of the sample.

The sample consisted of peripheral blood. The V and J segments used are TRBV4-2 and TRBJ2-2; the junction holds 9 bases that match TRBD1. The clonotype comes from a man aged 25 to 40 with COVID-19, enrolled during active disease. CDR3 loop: CASSQLGTGTRGNTGELFF. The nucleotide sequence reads TGTGCCAGCAGCCAACTCGGGACAGGGACCCGGGGGAACACCGGGGAGCTGTTTTTT.